The clone carrying this TCR beta chain was seen repeatedly, ten times or more. The data stem from a study of early T cells in non-severe SARS-CoV-2 infection. The library protocol tagged individual cDNA molecules with unique molecular identifiers. TCRdb re-called the 5' RACE reads with MiXCR, one entry per CDR3 protein. In the table there are 53,000 or so distinct CDR3 sequences, roughly 9.8% of which are singletons. Trimming shortened V by 5 bases and J by 4 bases, and 8 bases separated the two germline ends. The CDR3 extends over 12 amino acids. The germline V gene has CDR1 SEHNR and CDR2 FQNEAQ (reference sequence).

V and J are TRBV7-9 and TRBJ1-1, with D hard to call. Material: whole blood. The TCR sequence derives from an adult who was a healthcare worker with PCR-confirmed SARS-CoV-2 infection or an uninfected control (not recorded which). The CDR3 here is CASSQHSTEAFF. CDR3 nucleotides: TGTGCCAGCAGCCAACACAGCACTGAAGCTTTCTTT.